Listed below are T cell receptor beta chains from one sample, sequenced in a study of T-cell memory formation after mild COVID-19. One entry per CDR3 protein, called by TCRdb with MiXCR from the 5' RACE reads. The table lists about 180,000 distinct CDR3 sequences, approximately 18% of them singletons, with 3% to 4% in the top ten. Sequenced sample: PBMCs or a T cell subset sorted from them (not recorded which). The receptor source for this set is a man aged 18 to 30 who had mild COVID-19 (a few samples of this study predate the infection). Cell type and time point are not known. Each CDR3 is given with its conserved first and last residue. D genes are given only for firm matches. Clone size is shown for a subset of rows, as once, few, many or a class of expanded clone.

v_gene: TRBV20-1
j_gene: TRBJ2-7
d_gene: .
abundance: .
CDR3aa: CSAKRSAGAPYEQYF
CDR3nt: TGCAGTGCGAAGAGATCGGCAGGGGCCCCCTACGAGCAGTACTTC

v_gene: TRBV12-3/TRBV12-4
j_gene: TRBJ2-3
d_gene: .
abundance: .
CDR3aa: CASSFWSLPTDTQYF
CDR3nt: TGTGCCAGCAGTTTTTGGAGCTTACCCACAGATACGCAGTATTTT

v_gene: TRBV7-2
j_gene: TRBJ2-7
d_gene: .
abundance: few
CDR3aa: CASSRTRSYEQYF
CDR3nt: TGTGCCAGCAGCCGCACTAGGTCCTACGAGCAGTACTTC

v_gene: TRBV6-5
j_gene: TRBJ1-1
d_gene: .
abundance: few
CDR3aa: CASSYGWGPEAFF
CDR3nt: TGTGCCAGCAGTTACGGATGGGGCCCTGAAGCTTTCTTT

v_gene: TRBV9
j_gene: TRBJ2-3
d_gene: .
abundance: few
CDR3aa: CASSVAPLAGSTDTQYF
CDR3nt: TGTGCCAGCAGCGTAGCTCCCTTGGCAGGGTCCACAGATACGCAGTATTTT

v_gene: TRBV18
j_gene: TRBJ1-1
d_gene: .
abundance: few
CDR3aa: CASSPSVPAMNTEAFF
CDR3nt: TGTGCCAGCTCCCCCTCCGTACCAGCCATGAACACTGAAGCTTTCTTT

v_gene: TRBV20-1
j_gene: TRBJ2-1
d_gene: .
abundance: .
CDR3aa: CSAREGFYNEQFF
CDR3nt: TGCAGTGCTAGAGAAGGCTTTTACAATGAGCAGTTCTTC

v_gene: TRBV6-2/TRBV6-3
j_gene: TRBJ1-6
d_gene: .
abundance: .
CDR3aa: CASRSPSNSPLHF
CDR3nt: TGTGCCAGCAGGAGTCCGTCTAATTCACCCCTCCACTTT

v_gene: TRBV7-2
j_gene: TRBJ1-3
d_gene: .
abundance: few
CDR3aa: CASSLMAYSGNTIYF
CDR3nt: TGTGCCAGCAGCTTAATGGCTTACTCTGGAAACACCATATATTTT

v_gene: TRBV6-6
j_gene: TRBJ2-3
d_gene: .
abundance: .
CDR3aa: CASSYGGVTDTQYF
CDR3nt: TGTGCCAGCAGTTACGGTGGGGTCACAGATACGCAGTATTTT

v_gene: TRBV10-3
j_gene: TRBJ2-3
d_gene: TRBD2
abundance: few
CDR3aa: CAIRSGGGTDTQYF
CDR3nt: TGTGCCATCAGGAGCGGGGGGGGAACAGATACGCAGTATTTT

v_gene: TRBV12-5
j_gene: TRBJ1-2
d_gene: .
abundance: few
CDR3aa: CASGRGTPESSYGYTF
CDR3nt: TGTGCTAGTGGGAGAGGGACCCCCGAGTCTAGCTATGGCTACACCTTC

v_gene: TRBV20-1
j_gene: TRBJ1-2
d_gene: .
abundance: .
CDR3aa: CSARDQSGYGYTF
CDR3nt: TGCAGTGCTAGAGATCAATCGGGGTATGGCTACACCTTC

v_gene: TRBV6-5
j_gene: TRBJ1-1
d_gene: TRBD1
abundance: .
CDR3aa: CASSRQGWGTEAFF
CDR3nt: TGTGCCAGCAGTCGACAGGGTTGGGGGACTGAAGCTTTCTTT

v_gene: TRBV10-3
j_gene: TRBJ2-5
d_gene: TRBD2
abundance: .
CDR3aa: CAIRSSSGGVQETQYF
CDR3nt: TGTGCCATCAGATCTTCCAGCGGGGGGGTCCAAGAGACCCAGTACTTC

v_gene: TRBV5-1
j_gene: TRBJ1-1
d_gene: .
abundance: once
CDR3aa: CASSLMNGMNTEAFF
CDR3nt: TGCGCCAGCAGCTTGATGAACGGTATGAACACTGAAGCTTTCTTT

v_gene: TRBV6-6
j_gene: TRBJ1-4
d_gene: .
abundance: many
CDR3aa: CASSYQENEKLFF
CDR3nt: TGTGCCAGCAGTTACCAAGAGAATGAAAAACTGTTTTTT

v_gene: TRBV15
j_gene: TRBJ2-1
d_gene: TRBD2
abundance: few
CDR3aa: CATSRDRKASGGVRDEQFF
CDR3nt: TGTGCCACCAGCAGAGATCGAAAAGCTAGCGGGGGGGTAAGGGATGAGCAGTTCTTC

v_gene: TRBV9
j_gene: TRBJ2-3
d_gene: .
abundance: few
CDR3aa: CASSVEDTQYF
CDR3nt: TGTGCCAGCAGCGTAGAGGATACGCAGTATTTT

v_gene: TRBV19
j_gene: TRBJ1-5
d_gene: .
abundance: .
CDR3aa: CASSMHQYQPQHF
CDR3nt: TGTGCCAGTAGTATGCACCAGTATCAGCCCCAGCATTTT

v_gene: TRBV20-1
j_gene: TRBJ1-1
d_gene: .
abundance: few
CDR3aa: CSARRGADAEAFF
CDR3nt: TGCAGTGCTAGACGGGGGGCGGACGCAGAAGCTTTCTTT

v_gene: TRBV5-1
j_gene: TRBJ2-5
d_gene: .
abundance: .
CDR3aa: CASSFAGRYQETQYF
CDR3nt: TGCGCCAGCAGCTTCGCGGGGCGGTACCAAGAGACCCAGTACTTC

v_gene: TRBV9
j_gene: TRBJ1-5
d_gene: .
abundance: few
CDR3aa: CASSVGGSQPQHF
CDR3nt: TGTGCCAGCAGCGTAGGGGGGAGCCAGCCCCAGCATTTT

v_gene: TRBV28
j_gene: TRBJ2-2
d_gene: .
abundance: .
CDR3aa: CASGRGDFANTGELFF
CDR3nt: TGTGCCAGCGGCCGGGGCGACTTCGCGAACACCGGGGAGCTGTTTTTT

v_gene: TRBV12-5
j_gene: TRBJ2-3
d_gene: .
abundance: .
CDR3aa: CASAADGDTQYF
CDR3nt: TGTGCTAGTGCCGCCGATGGAGATACGCAGTATTTT

v_gene: TRBV7-8
j_gene: TRBJ1-2
d_gene: .
abundance: .
CDR3aa: CASSSFNYGYTF
CDR3nt: TGTGCCAGCTCTAGTTTTAACTATGGCTACACCTTC

v_gene: TRBV3-1
j_gene: TRBJ2-5
d_gene: TRBD2
abundance: many
CDR3aa: CASSQVRAGSGETQYF
CDR3nt: TGTGCCAGCAGCCAAGTCCGAGCGGGGAGTGGAGAGACCCAGTACTTC

v_gene: TRBV20-1
j_gene: TRBJ1-2
d_gene: .
abundance: .
CDR3aa: CSATTSGREGQGYTF
CDR3nt: TGCAGTGCTACTACTTCTGGGAGGGAGGGGCAAGGCTACACCTTC

v_gene: TRBV20-1
j_gene: TRBJ1-2
d_gene: .
abundance: .
CDR3aa: CSARESAAPYGYTF
CDR3nt: TGCAGTGCTAGAGAATCGGCAGCGCCCTATGGCTACACCTTC